This T cell receptor beta chain emerged from a study of OX40 agonist ivuxolimab in advanced cancers. In the study overall: With ivuxolimab, an agonistic anti-OX40 (CD134) antibody, patients were treated. Across the patients, intravenous ivuxolimab was delivered every 2 weeks at 0.01 to 10 mg/kg. Points from the study as a whole: Certain nonresponders additionally had low normalized T-cell clonal expansion. Researchers report that CD8+ T cells had, on average, more expanded clones than CD4+.

Using immunoSEQ multiplex PCR, the repertoire was profiled, and TCRdb retains in-frame clones only, with some absent. Here the sample spans approximately 87,000 clones, about 88% being singletons. This clone appeared a few times. Its antigen is as yet unknown. CDR1 is MNHNS, CDR2 SASEGT, per germline. V was clipped by 4 bases and J by 3 bases, with 9 bases between them. The CDR3 totals 13 residues. This sequence originates from an adult with an advanced solid tumor such as melanoma, head and neck, liver or kidney cancer. The specimen was CD4+ or CD8+ T cells sorted from blood, collected in a trial of the OX40 agonist ivuxolimab. The rearrangement links TRBV6-1 to TRBJ1-1; D is uncertain. This CDR3 reads CASSVDGDTEAFF. CDR3 sequence (DNA): TGTGCCAGCAGTGTTGACGGAGACACTGAAGCTTTCTTT.